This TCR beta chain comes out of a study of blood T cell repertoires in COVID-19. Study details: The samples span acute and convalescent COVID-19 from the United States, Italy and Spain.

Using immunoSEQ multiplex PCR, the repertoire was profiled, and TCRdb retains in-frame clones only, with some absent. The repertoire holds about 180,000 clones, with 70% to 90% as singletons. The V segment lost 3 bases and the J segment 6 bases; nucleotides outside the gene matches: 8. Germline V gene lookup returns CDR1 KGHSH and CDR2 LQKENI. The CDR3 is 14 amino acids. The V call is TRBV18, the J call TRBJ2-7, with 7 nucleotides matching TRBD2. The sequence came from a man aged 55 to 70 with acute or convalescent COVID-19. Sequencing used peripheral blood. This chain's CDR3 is CASSPNSGSAEQYF. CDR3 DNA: TGTGCCAGCTCACCTAATAGCGGGTCTGCCGAGCAGTACTTC.